This TCR beta chain was sequenced for a study of blood T cell repertoires in COVID-19. Study at large: Sites across the United States, Italy and Spain contributed samples from acute and convalescent COVID-19.

Seattle patient enrollment occurred during active infection, with longitudinal follow-up thereafter. V shed 1 base and J 4 bases; nucleotides not matched to a gene: 9. Germline values: CDR1 MGHRA, CDR2 YSYEKL. The CDR3 extends over 17 amino acids. Data came from immunoSEQ multiplex PCR; TCRdb stores just in-frame clones and leaves some out. The repertoire has about 200,000 clones, roughly 83% of them found once; the top ten carry roughly 5.6%. The specimen sequenced was peripheral blood. The TCR was taken from a woman aged 40 to 50 with COVID-19, enrolled during active disease. The chain carries TRBV4-1 and TRBJ2-2; 7 bases match TRBD2. CDR3 sequence reads: CASSQVGVGRATGELFF. In DNA form, the CDR3 reads TGCGCCAGCAGCCAAGTAGGGGTTGGGAGGGCCACCGGGGAGCTGTTTTTT.